This entry is about one TCR beta chain. Its antigen is currently unknown. The record originates from a study of blood T cells in healthy people across ages. Trimming took 5 bases from V and 9 from J; bases not matched to a gene: 9. Per the germline V gene, CDR1 is SGHTA and CDR2 is FQGNSA. The CDR3 is 15 residues long. Broader study findings: Shifts in expanded clonotypes may have been confounded by donor CMV status, which was unknown. One million T cells yielded diversity estimates that were considered underestimates.

Sample-barcoded 5' priming and a J-beta primer mix drove a second PCR of roughly 6 to 12 cycles. Unique molecular identifiers of 12 random nucleotides labeled each cDNA. One entry per CDR3 protein results from TCRdb running MiXCR on the 5' RACE reads. This sample carries some 1.4 million distinct CDR3 sequences, around two fifths of them seen once, and the ten largest clones take 7.9%. The chain joins TRBV7-2 to TRBJ2-1; 11 nucleotides match TRBD2. The sequence was obtained from a young woman in good health. The specimen was blood. CDR3 residues: CASSILAGGLGEQFF. The CDR3 region has the DNA TGTGCCAGCAGCATCTTAGCGGGAGGGCTGGGTGAGCAGTTCTTC.